These 32 T cell receptor beta chains share one sample of origin, sequenced in a study of monozygotic twins with inflammatory bowel disease. TCRdb re-called the 5' RACE reads and gives one entry per CDR3 protein, without DNA. This sample lists some 210,000 distinct CDR3 sequences; its ten largest clones have approximately 1.6%. The material sequenced was blood. These TCRs come from a human donor with ulcerative colitis or Crohn's disease, or a healthy co-twin of an affected twin (not recorded which).

V and J are TRBV3-1 and TRBJ1-2; TCRdb's D call, TRBD1, is unchecked because there is no DNA. This CDR3 has 15 residues. From germline, CDR1 is LGHDT and CDR2 YNNKEL (reference sequence). The CDR3: CASSPYPGRSYGYTF.

This sequence joins TRBV4-1 and TRBJ2-7; TCRdb's D call, TRBD2, is unchecked because there is no DNA. The CDR3 totals 20 residues. The germline gives CDR1 MGHRA, CDR2 YSYEKL. CDR3 residues: CASSQPVGLAGGFRSYEQYF.

The chain uses TRBV18 and TRBJ2-5; TCRdb's D gene call, TRBD2, goes unchecked for lack of DNA. This CDR3 is built from 13 residues. The germline V gene has CDR1 KGHSH and CDR2 LQKENI. The CDR3: CASSPEEQETQYF.

The chain uses TRBV5-1 and TRBJ2-5; TCRdb reports TRBD2, a call that lacks DNA to check it against. The CDR3 runs to 14 residues. CDR1 and CDR2 from the germline V gene are SGHRS and YFSETQ. The CDR3 spells CASKERPEKETQYF.

This rearrangement joins TRBV18 to TRBJ1-2. The germline gives CDR1 KGHSH, CDR2 LQKENI. This CDR3 comprises 13 residues. The CDR3 loop is CASSRASDYGYTF.

V and J are TRBV20-1 and TRBJ1-4. There are 12 residues in the CDR3. Germline assignment: CDR1 DFQATT and CDR2 SNEGSKA (reference sequence). CDR3 residues: CSGVQFGEKLFF.

This chain joins TRBV28 and TRBJ2-7; the TRBD1 assignment by TCRdb is unverifiable without DNA. There are 14 residues in the CDR3. Germline values: CDR1 MDHEN, CDR2 SYDVKM. The CDR3 sequence is CASSFGQSFYEQYF.

The chain employs TRBV12-3 or TRBV12-4 and TRBJ1-5. CDR3 length: 14 residues. The CDR3 spells CASSLRRNDQPQHF.

The chain carries TRBV2 and TRBJ2-3; lacking DNA, the TRBD1 call made by TCRdb goes unchecked. The CDR3 totals 15 residues. Germline assignment: CDR1 SNHLY and CDR2 FYNNEI. The CDR3 here is CASRGERGRSDTQYF.

This chain links TRBV20-1 with TRBJ1-3; absent DNA, TCRdb's TRBD1 call cannot be checked. Germline V gene data show CDR1 as DFQATT and CDR2 as SNEGSKA (reference sequence). The CDR3 covers 16 residues. CDR3 region: CSARGSAGVIGNTIYF.

The chain carries TRBV15 and TRBJ1-1. CDR1 is LNHNV and CDR2 is YYDKDF in the germline V gene (reference sequence). This CDR3 is built from 14 residues. CDR3 protein: CATSRGTVNTEAFF.

The gene calls are TRBV5-8 and TRBJ1-5; the D call from TCRdb, TRBD1, cannot be confirmed without DNA. Germline lookup yields CDR1 SGHTS and CDR2 YDEGEE. This CDR3 region has 16 residues. The CDR3 loop is CASSAGDLGSNQPQHF.

The chain links TRBV6-1 to TRBJ2-2; TCRdb selects TRBD1, and the lack of DNA leaves this call unchecked. This CDR3 spans 15 amino acids. Germline V lookup: CDR1 MNHNS, CDR2 SASEGT. The CDR3 sequence: CASSPDGTWGGELFF.

The chain recombines TRBV6-5 with TRBJ2-2. The CDR3 totals 15 residues. In germline, CDR1 is MNHEY, CDR2 SVGAGI. Here the CDR3 reads CASSYSILNTGELFF.

The chain couples TRBV5-1 to TRBJ2-7; checking the TCRdb D call of TRBD1 is not possible without DNA. The CDR3 covers 12 residues. Germline V lookup: CDR1 SGHRS, CDR2 YFSETQ. CDR3 loop: CASSPLRDEQYF.

The chain links TRBV6-6 to TRBJ1-1; TCRdb proposes TRBD1, but this gene call is untestable without DNA. The V gene's germline CDR1 is MNHNY and CDR2 SVGAGI (reference sequence). This CDR3 is 14 amino acids long. CDR3 residues: CASRAGQTNTEAFF.

The chain combines TRBV6-5 with TRBJ1-5; TCRdb reports TRBD1, a call that lacks DNA to check it against. This CDR3 has 14 residues. The germline gives CDR1 MNHEY, CDR2 SVGAGI. This chain's CDR3 is CASSYLKGAGPQHF.

The V and J genes are TRBV29-1 and TRBJ2-6; no DNA is available, so the TRBD1 call from TCRdb remains unchecked. The CDR3 runs 13 residues. Germline values: CDR1 SQVTM, CDR2 ANQGSEA. The CDR3 spells CSVARGGANVLTF.

The chain links TRBV14 to TRBJ2-1; TCRdb's assignment of TRBD2 cannot be checked, as there is no DNA. The germline V gene has CDR1 SGHDN and CDR2 FVKESK. The CDR3 is 14 amino acids. The CDR3 protein is CASSQDLSSLEQFF.

The rearrangement uses TRBV18 and TRBJ2-3; TCRdb selects TRBD2, and the lack of DNA leaves this call unchecked. CDR3 length equals 16 residues. The germline V gene has CDR1 KGHSH and CDR2 LQKENI. Here the CDR3 reads CASSVGTSGLLATQYF.

The chain is built from TRBV15 and TRBJ1-4; the TCRdb D gene call, TRBD1, has no DNA to confirm it. The CDR3 has 14 residues. Looked up from germline, CDR1 is LNHNV and CDR2 is YYDKDF (reference sequence). CDR3 region: CATSWTAFNEKLFF.

The V and J genes are TRBV7-8 and TRBJ2-6. Germline V lookup: CDR1 SGHVS, CDR2 FQNEAQ. The CDR3 is 14 amino acids. CDR3 in amino acids: CASSFWSGANVLTF.

The J gene is TRBJ2-1, the V gene TRBV3-1; TCRdb designates TRBD2, a call that cannot be tested without DNA. The length of the CDR3 is 14 residues. Germline V CDR1 and CDR2: LGHDT, YNNKEL (reference sequence). CDR3 region: CASSQEVRGGEQFF.

The rearrangement uses TRBV5-1 and TRBJ1-1; lacking DNA, the TRBD1 call made by TCRdb goes unchecked. The CDR3 is made up of 13 amino acids. CDR1 and CDR2 (germline): SGHRS, YFSETQ. The CDR3 here is CASSRVGATEAFF.

The genes are TRBV20-1 and TRBJ2-3; TCRdb calls TRBD1, which cannot be checked without DNA. CDR1 is DFQATT and CDR2 is SNEGSKA in the germline V gene (reference sequence). The CDR3 is made up of 14 amino acids. CDR3 residues: CSALTRGGTDTQYF.

The chain combines TRBV12-3 or TRBV12-4 with TRBJ2-3; with no DNA, the TCRdb D assignment of TRBD1 cannot be verified. CDR3 length: 14 residues. The CDR3 sequence is CASSHRDSEDTQYF.

This chain joins TRBV11-2 and TRBJ1-2; TCRdb's assignment of TRBD1 cannot be checked, as there is no DNA. Germline V lookup: CDR1 SGHAT, CDR2 FQNNGV. The CDR3 contains 16 residues. The CDR3 region is CASSLDFGTANYGYTF.

This chain connects TRBV7-9 to TRBJ2-1; TCRdb returns TRBD2, unconfirmable since there is no DNA. Germline V gene lookup returns CDR1 SEHNR and CDR2 FQNEAQ (reference sequence). The CDR3 length is 15 residues. CDR3 sequence: CASSPRGTSKGEQFF.

This chain uses TRBV28 with TRBJ2-7; the D call from TCRdb, TRBD2, cannot be confirmed without DNA. Germline V gene data show CDR1 as MDHEN and CDR2 as SYDVKM. The CDR3 totals 17 residues. CDR3: CASSSLRFQTTNYEQYF.

The rearrangement links TRBV10-3 to TRBJ2-3; TCRdb proposes TRBD1, but this gene call is untestable without DNA. CDR1 is ENHRY and CDR2 is SYGVKD in the germline V gene. This CDR3 is 14 amino acids long. CDR3 protein: CAIRSGGGTDTQYF.

This chain connects TRBV28 to TRBJ2-7; with no DNA, the TCRdb D assignment of TRBD1 cannot be verified. CDR1 MDHEN and CDR2 SYDVKM come from the germline V gene. This CDR3 is 14 amino acids long. CDR3 sequence: CASRPPDRGDEQYF.

V is TRBV20-1 and J is TRBJ2-1; TCRdb lists TRBD1, though no DNA is available to test this call. This CDR3 has 14 amino acids. Germline V gives CDR1 DFQATT, CDR2 SNEGSKA (reference sequence). The chain's CDR3 is CSARSGQPYNEQFF.